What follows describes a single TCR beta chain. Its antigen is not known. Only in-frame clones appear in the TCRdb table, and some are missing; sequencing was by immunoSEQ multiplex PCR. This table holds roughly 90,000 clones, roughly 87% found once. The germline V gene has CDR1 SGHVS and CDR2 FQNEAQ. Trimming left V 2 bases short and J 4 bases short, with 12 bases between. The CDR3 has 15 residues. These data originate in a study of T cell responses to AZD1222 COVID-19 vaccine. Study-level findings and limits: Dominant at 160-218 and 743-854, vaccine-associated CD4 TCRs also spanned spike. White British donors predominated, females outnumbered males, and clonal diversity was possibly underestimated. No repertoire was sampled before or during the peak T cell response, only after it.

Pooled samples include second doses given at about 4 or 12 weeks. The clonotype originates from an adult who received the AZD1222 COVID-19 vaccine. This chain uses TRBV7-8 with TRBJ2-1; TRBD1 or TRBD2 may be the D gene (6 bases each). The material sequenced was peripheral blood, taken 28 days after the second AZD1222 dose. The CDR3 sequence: CASSLPKGGYNEQFF. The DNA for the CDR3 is TGTGCCAGCAGCTTACCCAAGGGGGGTTACAATGAGCAGTTCTTC.